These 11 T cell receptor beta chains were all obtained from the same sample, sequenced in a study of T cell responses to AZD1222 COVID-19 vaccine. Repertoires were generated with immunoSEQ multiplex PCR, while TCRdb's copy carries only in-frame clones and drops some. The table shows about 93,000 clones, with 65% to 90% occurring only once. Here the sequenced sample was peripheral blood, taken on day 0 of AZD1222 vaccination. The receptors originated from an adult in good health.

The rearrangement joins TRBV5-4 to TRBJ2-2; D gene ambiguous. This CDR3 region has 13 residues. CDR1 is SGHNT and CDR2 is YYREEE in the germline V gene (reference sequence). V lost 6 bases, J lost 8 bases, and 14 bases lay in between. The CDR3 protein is CASIAEWGGELFF. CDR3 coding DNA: TGTGCCAGCATCGCCGAATGGGGTGGGGAGCTGTTTTTT.

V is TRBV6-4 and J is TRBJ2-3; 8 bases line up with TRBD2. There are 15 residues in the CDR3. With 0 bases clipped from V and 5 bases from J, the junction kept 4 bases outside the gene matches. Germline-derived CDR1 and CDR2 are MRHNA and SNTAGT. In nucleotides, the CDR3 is TGTGCCAGCAGTGACTCGGTGACTAGCGTAGATACGCAGTATTTT. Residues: CASSDSVTSVDTQYF.

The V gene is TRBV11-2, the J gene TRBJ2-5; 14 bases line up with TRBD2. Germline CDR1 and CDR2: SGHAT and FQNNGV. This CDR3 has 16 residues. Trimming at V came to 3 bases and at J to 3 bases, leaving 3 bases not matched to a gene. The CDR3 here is CASSLPGLAGEETQYF. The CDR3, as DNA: TGTGCCAGCAGCTTGCCGGGACTAGCGGGGGAAGAGACCCAGTACTTC.

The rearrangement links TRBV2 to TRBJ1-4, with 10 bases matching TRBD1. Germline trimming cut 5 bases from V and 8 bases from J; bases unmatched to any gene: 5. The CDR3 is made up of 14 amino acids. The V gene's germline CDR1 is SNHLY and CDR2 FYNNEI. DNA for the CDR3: TGTGCCAGCAGTCCGGACAGGGGGAGCGAAAAACTGTTTTTT. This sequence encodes CASSPDRGSEKLFF.

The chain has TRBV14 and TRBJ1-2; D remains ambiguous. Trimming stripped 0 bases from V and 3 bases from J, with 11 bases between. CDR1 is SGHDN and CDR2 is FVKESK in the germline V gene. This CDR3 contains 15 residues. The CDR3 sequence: CASSQDHGRHYGYTF. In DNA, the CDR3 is TGTGCCAGCAGCCAAGATCATGGCCGTCACTATGGCTACACCTTC.

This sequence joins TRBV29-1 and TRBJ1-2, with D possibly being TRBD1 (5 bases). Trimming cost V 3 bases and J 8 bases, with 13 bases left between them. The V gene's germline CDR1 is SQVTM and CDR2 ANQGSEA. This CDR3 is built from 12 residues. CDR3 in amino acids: CSVDQGAGGYTF. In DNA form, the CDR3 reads TGCAGCGTTGATCAGGGTGCGGGGGGCTACACCTTC.

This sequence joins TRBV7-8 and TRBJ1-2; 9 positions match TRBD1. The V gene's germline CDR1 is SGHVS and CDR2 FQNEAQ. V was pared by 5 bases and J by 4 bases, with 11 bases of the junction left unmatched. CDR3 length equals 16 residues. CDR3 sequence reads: CASSRDRALGVYGYTF. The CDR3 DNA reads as TGTGCCAGCAGCCGGGACAGGGCTTTGGGGGTCTATGGCTACACCTTC.

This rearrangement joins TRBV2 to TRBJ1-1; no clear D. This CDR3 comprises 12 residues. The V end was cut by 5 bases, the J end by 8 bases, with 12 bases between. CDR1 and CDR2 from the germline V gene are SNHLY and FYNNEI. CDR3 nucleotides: TGTGCCAGCAGTCTGGTGAGGCAGGAAGCTTTCTTT. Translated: CASSLVRQEAFF.

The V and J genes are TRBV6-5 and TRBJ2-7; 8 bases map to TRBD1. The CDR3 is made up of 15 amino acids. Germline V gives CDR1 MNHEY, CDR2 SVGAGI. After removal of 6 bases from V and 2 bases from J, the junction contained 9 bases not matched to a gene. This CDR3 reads CASSPQGQATYEQYF. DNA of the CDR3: TGTGCCAGCAGCCCCCAGGGACAGGCCACCTACGAGCAGTACTTC.

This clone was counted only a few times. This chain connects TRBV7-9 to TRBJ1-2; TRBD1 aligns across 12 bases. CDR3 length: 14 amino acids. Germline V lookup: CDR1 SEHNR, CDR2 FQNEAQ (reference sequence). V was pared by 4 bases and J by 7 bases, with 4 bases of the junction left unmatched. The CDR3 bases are TGTGCCAGCAGCTGGGACAGGGGGCAGGGTGGCTACACCTTC. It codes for CASSWDRGQGGYTF.

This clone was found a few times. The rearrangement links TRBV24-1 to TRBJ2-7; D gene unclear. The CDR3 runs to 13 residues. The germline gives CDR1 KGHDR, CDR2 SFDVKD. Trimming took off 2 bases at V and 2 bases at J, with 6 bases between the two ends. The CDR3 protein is CATSDSGTYEQYF. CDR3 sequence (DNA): TGTGCCACCAGTGATTCGGGTACCTACGAGCAGTACTTC.